These T cell receptor beta chains were read from a single sample in a study of spatial heterogeneity in lung cancer. TCRdb independently ran MiXCR on the 5' RACE reads; one entry per CDR3 protein. The table records around 1,400 distinct CDR3 sequences, under 12% of them present only once. Specimen: lung tumor tissue, collected at surgery. The source of these receptors is a male donor with early-stage non-small cell lung cancer. The CDR3 runs from the conserved cysteine through the conserved F or W. The D gene is left open where the match is weak. The size of a clone is reported for some rows only, either as once, few or many, or as a class for expanded clones.

TGTGCCAGCAGTGAGGGGTTCAATGAGCAGTTCTTC	CASSEGFNEQFF	TRBV25-1	TRBJ2-1	12	medium-sized	NA
TGTGCCAGCAGCGTAGAGCCGGCTAGCACAGATACGCAGTATTTT	CASSVEPASTDTQYF	TRBV9	TRBJ2-3	15	large	NA
TGCGCCAGCAGCTTGGCTGGCCAGGCCCAAGAGACCCAGTACTTC	CASSLAGQAQETQYF	TRBV5-1	TRBJ2-5	15	NA	NA
TGCGCCAGCAGTGAGTCGTATGGGACTAGCGGGACGAGTGAGCAGTACTTC	CASSESYGTSGTSEQYF	TRBV10-2	TRBJ2-7	17	NA	TRBD2
TGCAGTGCTAGAGATATCGGGAGAACATACGAGCAGTACTTC	CSARDIGRTYEQYF	TRBV20-1	TRBJ2-7	14	large	NA
TGCAGTGCTAGAGAGCGACTAGCGGGAGGGTCTGGGGCCAACGTCCTGACTTTC	CSARERLAGGSGANVLTF	TRBV20-1	TRBJ2-6	18	large	TRBD2
TGTGCCAGCAGCCCCCCGGTGGGTGAGCAGTTCTTC	CASSPPVGEQFF	TRBV5-4	TRBJ2-1	12	medium-sized	NA
TGTGCCTGGAGTAATAGGAACTACGAGCAGTACTTC	CAWSNRNYEQYF	TRBV30	TRBJ2-7	12	NA	NA
TGTGCCAGCAGCTTGGACGAGCGGCCCTACGAGCAGTACTTC	CASSLDERPYEQYF	TRBV5-4	TRBJ2-7	14	large	NA
TGTGCCAGCAGCGCCTTCAACAGGGGAGAAGGCTACACCTTC	CASSAFNRGEGYTF	TRBV7-2	TRBJ1-2	14	medium-sized	TRBD1
TGTGCCAGCAGCCCCCAGGGGGCGGGGGGCTACACCTTC	CASSPQGAGGYTF	TRBV7-2	TRBJ1-2	13	medium-sized	TRBD1
TGTGCCACCGCGAAGGAGGGCCTGGAGACCCAGTACTTC	CATAKEGLETQYF	TRBV2	TRBJ2-5	13	medium-sized	NA
TGTGCCAGCAGCTTGGTGGGCAGCAATCAGCCCCAGCATTTT	CASSLVGSNQPQHF	TRBV5-4	TRBJ1-5	14	medium-sized	NA
TGTGCCACCGGGGTGTCAACAGATACGCAGTATTTT	CATGVSTDTQYF	TRBV15	TRBJ2-3	12	medium-sized	NA
TGCAGTGCCAGGGGACTAGCGGGAGCTCGTATCGATGAGCAGTTCTTC	CSARGLAGARIDEQFF	TRBV20-1	TRBJ2-1	16	medium-sized	TRBD2
TGCAGCGTGGAATTGTTTAGCGGGAGGGATTCCTACGAGCAGTACTTC	CSVELFSGRDSYEQYF	TRBV29-1	TRBJ2-7	16	once	TRBD2
TGTGCCAGCAGCTTATCGGGACAGGTAGTAAGGTCTTTCTTT	CASSLSGQVVRSFF	TRBV7-9	TRBJ1-1	14	large	TRBD1
TGTGCCTGGAATGGACTAGCGGGAGGTCCCTACAATGAGCAGTTCTTC	CAWNGLAGGPYNEQFF	TRBV30	TRBJ2-1	16	few	TRBD2
TGTGCCAGCAGCTTAGATTGGGGACTAGCGGGAGTTCCCAATGAGCAGTTCTTC	CASSLDWGLAGVPNEQFF	TRBV11-2	TRBJ2-1	18	medium-sized	TRBD2
TGCGCCAGCACGGGACAGATCTACAATGAGCAGTTCTTC	CASTGQIYNEQFF	TRBV5-1	TRBJ2-1	13	medium-sized	TRBD1
TGTGCCAGTAGTCCGGACCCGGGAGAGACCCAGTACTTC	CASSPDPGETQYF	TRBV19	TRBJ2-5	13	medium-sized	NA
TGTGCCAGCGGACTACTGAACACCGGGGAGCTGTTTTTT	CASGLLNTGELFF	TRBV7-3	TRBJ2-2	13	medium-sized	NA
TGCGCCAGCAGCTTGGTTAAGGCTGGGGGTAATGAAAAACTGTTTTTT	CASSLVKAGGNEKLFF	TRBV5-1	TRBJ1-4	16	medium-sized	NA
TGTGCCAGCACGAGTCGGAGCAATCAGCCCCAGCATTTT	CASTSRSNQPQHF	TRBV28	TRBJ1-5	13	medium-sized	NA
TGTGCCAGCAGCTCCCTCATGGGTAGCGGGAACACGCAGTATTTT	CASSSLMGSGNTQYF	TRBV7-2	TRBJ2-3	15	medium-sized	TRBD2
TGTGCCAGCAGCAAACAACTAGCGGGAGGCACAGATACGCAGTATTTT	CASSKQLAGGTDTQYF	TRBV6-6	TRBJ2-3	16	medium-sized	TRBD2
TGTGCCAGCAGCTCAACCTGGGACAGACCCTACGAGCAGTACTTC	CASSSTWDRPYEQYF	TRBV7-9	TRBJ2-7	15	few	TRBD1
TGCAGCGCTTGGGTTGCAGCTAATTACAATGAGCAGTTCTTC	CSAWVAANYNEQFF	TRBV29-1	TRBJ2-1	14	many	NA
TGTGCCAGCAGCTTAGATCGAGGGCTAGCGGAAAGGGGAAATGAGCAGTTCTTC	CASSLDRGLAERGNEQFF	TRBV11-2	TRBJ2-1	18	medium-sized	TRBD2
TGTGCCAGCAGTTTGGGACTAGCGGGAGGTGGTGAGCAGTTCTTC	CASSLGLAGGGEQFF	TRBV12-3/TRBV12-4	TRBJ2-1	15	NA	TRBD2
TGCGCCAGCAGCTTAAAGCGCGGGGACAGCTCCTACAATGAGCAGTTCTTC	CASSLKRGDSSYNEQFF	TRBV5-1	TRBJ2-1	17	medium-sized	NA
TGTGCCAGCAGCCCCTGGACCGACACTGGGGCCAACGTCCTGACTTTC	CASSPWTDTGANVLTF	TRBV7-8	TRBJ2-6	16	medium-sized	NA
TGTGCCAGTCTCCGGGACACCTACAATGAGCAGTTCTTC	CASLRDTYNEQFF	TRBV2	TRBJ2-1	13	medium-sized	NA
TGTGCCATCAAAGGAGCGGGAGGGGCGCAAGAGACCCAGTACTTC	CAIKGAGGAQETQYF	TRBV10-3	TRBJ2-5	15	medium-sized	TRBD2
TGCGCCAGCAGCTTGGTTCAAGGTTCCTACAATGAGCAGTTCTTC	CASSLVQGSYNEQFF	TRBV5-1	TRBJ2-1	15	NA	NA
TGTGCCACCAGTGATAGGACTAGCGGAACAGATACGCAGTATTTT	CATSDRTSGTDTQYF	TRBV24-1	TRBJ2-3	15	NA	TRBD2
TGTGCCAGCAGCATAACAGGGAAGACTGAAGCTTTCTTT	CASSITGKTEAFF	TRBV9	TRBJ1-1	13	medium-sized	NA
TGTGCCAGCAGCCATCGACAGGGGGCGGTCACAGATACGCAGTATTTT	CASSHRQGAVTDTQYF	TRBV7-2	TRBJ2-3	16	medium-sized	TRBD1
TGTGCCAGCAGCTTAGTTCCTAGCGACAACAATGAGCAGTTCTTC	CASSLVPSDNNEQFF	TRBV11-2	TRBJ2-1	15	medium-sized	NA
TGTGCCAGCAGTTACTTCACCGGCGGCAGTATGAACACTGAAGCTTTCTTT	CASSYFTGGSMNTEAFF	TRBV6-5	TRBJ1-1	17	medium-sized	NA
TGCGCCAGCAGCAATTTAGCGGCAAGCTCCTACAATGAGCAGTTCTTC	CASSNLAASSYNEQFF	TRBV4-1	TRBJ2-1	16	NA	NA
TGTGCCAGCAGCCCCACAGCTGGGGGGGGCGGAGAGACCCAGTACTTC	CASSPTAGGGGETQYF	TRBV7-6	TRBJ2-5	16	medium-sized	NA